These T cell receptor beta chains were read from a single sample in a study of monozygotic twins with inflammatory bowel disease. TCRdb re-called the 5' RACE reads and shows each CDR3 protein once, DNA omitted. This sample's table has around 220,000 distinct CDR3 sequences. The sequencing input was blood. Every receptor here comes from a human donor with ulcerative colitis or Crohn's disease, or a healthy co-twin of an affected twin (not recorded which). Each CDR3 is given with its conserved first and last residue.

V gene	J gene	CDR3 protein
TRBV11-2	TRBJ1-5	CASSLVGAGTNQPQHF
TRBV4-1	TRBJ1-2	CASSPGGSNYGYTF
TRBV4-2	TRBJ1-3	CASSQTGGSGNTIYF
TRBV11-2	TRBJ2-2	CASRPASSPGELFF
TRBV29-1	TRBJ1-2	CSVETTGAYGYTF
TRBV20-1	TRBJ2-3	CSASGAGGPGTQYF
TRBV6-5	TRBJ1-5	CATKPPGNQPQHF
TRBV6-2/TRBV6-3	TRBJ2-3	CASIPGTSGRSGTQYF
TRBV5-1	TRBJ2-1	CASSSGRATSSYNEQFF
TRBV20-1	TRBJ2-7	CSASPSGRTAYEQYF
TRBV3-1	TRBJ2-3	CASSPTPRDTQYF
TRBV4-1	TRBJ1-1	CASSQQENTEAFF
TRBV4-1	TRBJ1-2	CASSGTEHYYGYTF
TRBV18	TRBJ2-7	CASSLFERNEQYF
TRBV7-2	TRBJ2-3	CASSFLRDTQYF
TRBV18	TRBJ2-3	CASSPISGSPDTQYF
TRBV28	TRBJ2-2	CAGRRVSGELFF
TRBV7-2	TRBJ1-3	CASSFRGLTGNTIYF
TRBV29-1	TRBJ2-5	CSVKLYGLVKGETQYF
TRBV11-3	TRBJ2-5	CASSLTAKETQYF
TRBV30	TRBJ1-6	CAWRPGGSPLHF